These T cell receptor beta chains were read from a single sample in a study of cytomegalovirus exposure and HLA in healthy donors. Clones were sequenced by immunoSEQ multiplex PCR, and TCRdb holds only the in-frame ones, with some missing. The sample has roughly 150,000 clones; about 80% are singletons. The specimen sequenced was PBMCs. The origin of the receptors is a woman between 35 and 50 years old in good health and CMV-seropositive. The CDR3 runs from the conserved cysteine through the conserved F or W. A D gene is named only where the DNA matches it firmly. Expanded clones are given a class, and other clones once, few, many or no size at all.

NA	TRBV11-2	TRBJ2-7	NA	TGTGCCAGCAGCTTATACTCCAGCGGTGCCTACGAGCAGTACTTC	CASSLYSSGAYEQYF
once	TRBV5-4	TRBJ2-1	TRBD2	TGTGCCAGCAGCCTTATAGCGGGCCTGTACAATGAGCAGTTCTTC	CASSLIAGLYNEQFF
NA	TRBV6-6	TRBJ2-1	NA	TGTGCCAGCAGTTTGACTCCCTACAATGAGCAGTTCTTC	CASSLTPYNEQFF
once	TRBV15	TRBJ1-2	TRBD1	TGTGCCACCAGCAGAGAGAGACAGGGAAGAGCCACCTTC	CATSRERQGRATF
NA	TRBV28	TRBJ2-7	NA	TGTGCCAGCAGTTTGGTTCGGGACGAGCAGTACTTC	CASSLVRDEQYF
NA	TRBV12-5	TRBJ2-7	NA	TGTGCTAGTGGCCGAGACAGGGAGGCCCTCTACGAGCAGTACTTC	CASGRDREALYEQYF
NA	TRBV2	TRBJ2-7	NA	TGTGCCAGCAGGGACCCGGGGACTTCCTACGAGCAGTACTTC	CASRDPGTSYEQYF
NA	TRBV2	TRBJ2-3	TRBD2	TGTGCCAGCAGACGACTAGCGACGGTGGATACGCAGTATTTT	CASRRLATVDTQYF
once	TRBV5-1	TRBJ2-1	TRBD2	TGCGCCAGCAGCTGGGCGGGGACTAGCGGGAGAAGGGAGCAGTTCTTC	CASSWAGTSGRREQFF
NA	TRBV4-1	TRBJ1-2	TRBD1	TGCGCCAGCAGCCCCGGTTTAGGGACAGCCAACTATGGCTACACCTTC	CASSPGLGTANYGYTF
NA	TRBV20-1	TRBJ2-1	NA	TGCAGTGCAGTGGCTTTGAATGAGCAGTTCTTC	CSAVALNEQFF
NA	TRBV7-9	TRBJ2-3	TRBD2	TGTTCCAGCAGCTTCCTAGCGGGAGTGGGGGATACGCAGTATTTT	CSSSFLAGVGDTQYF
NA	TRBV5-1	TRBJ2-7	TRBD2	TGCGCCAGCAGCTTGGGCGGGAGTCACAACGAGCAGTACTTC	CASSLGGSHNEQYF
NA	TRBV5-6	TRBJ1-1	TRBD1	TGTGCCAGCAGCCTTACGACAGGGGGTAGGACTGAAGCTTTCTTT	CASSLTTGGRTEAFF
NA	TRBV5-1	TRBJ2-7	TRBD2	TGCGCCAGCAGCATATGGACTAGCGGATCCTCCTACGAGCAGTACTTC	CASSIWTSGSSYEQYF
few	TRBV5-1	TRBJ2-3	TRBD1	TGCGCCAGCAGCTTGGGAAGGACAGGGAGCACAGATACGCAGTATTTT	CASSLGRTGSTDTQYF
NA	TRBV15	TRBJ2-2	NA	TGTGCCACGCAGGGCCCGCGGAACACCGGGGAGCTGTTTTTT	CATQGPRNTGELFF
once	TRBV2	TRBJ1-1	TRBD1	TGTGCCAGCACCCTGACAGGGGGGAACACTGAAGCTTTCTTT	CASTLTGGNTEAFF
NA	TRBV5-1	TRBJ2-7	TRBD1	TGCGCCAGCAGCACTCGGGACAGTTACGAGCAGTACTTC	CASSTRDSYEQYF
NA	TRBV7-8	TRBJ2-2	NA	TGTGCCAGCAGCTTATGGGGCGGGAACGCCCCCGGGGAGCTGTTTTTT	CASSLWGGNAPGELFF
NA	TRBV7-8	TRBJ2-1	NA	TGTGCCAGCAGCTTCTGGAAGGGGAATGAGCAGTTCTTC	CASSFWKGNEQFF
once	TRBV15	TRBJ2-3	NA	TGTGCCACCAGCAGAGACTCCGCAAGAGGCGGCACAGATACGCAGTATTTT	CATSRDSARGGTDTQYF
NA	TRBV11-3	TRBJ2-7	NA	TGTGCCAGCAGCTCGCTTGGAGGGGCCAAAGGCGAGGAGCAGTACTTC	CASSSLGGAKGEEQYF
NA	TRBV18	TRBJ2-7	TRBD2	TGTGCCAGCTCACCCCTGGGACTAGCGGTGTACGAGCAGTACTTC	CASSPLGLAVYEQYF
NA	TRBV5-1	TRBJ2-2	TRBD2	TGCGCCAGCAGCTTAAGACTAGCGGGCACCGGGGAGCTGTTTTTT	CASSLRLAGTGELFF
NA	TRBV19	TRBJ2-7	TRBD1	TGTGCCAGTAGTATGGACAGGGTAGGCGAGCAGTACTTC	CASSMDRVGEQYF
few	TRBV30	TRBJ1-4	TRBD1	TGTGCCTGGAGCCAGACAGGGGGCGGAGGAGAAAAACTGTTTTTT	CAWSQTGGGGEKLFF
NA	TRBV29-1	TRBJ1-1	TRBD1	TGCAGCGTTGACCCCCAGTGGACAGGGAGAAGGGCTGAAGCTTTCTTT	CSVDPQWTGRRAEAFF
NA	TRBV6-5	TRBJ2-7	TRBD1	TGTGCCAGCAGTTACTCGGACAGGGGTTACGAGCAGTACTTC	CASSYSDRGYEQYF
once	TRBV6-5	TRBJ2-5	TRBD2	TGTGCCAGCAGTCAATCTCTAGCGGGAGGAACCCAGTACTTC	CASSQSLAGGTQYF
NA	TRBV6-1	TRBJ1-2	NA	TGTGCCAGCACCGTTAACAGGGACTATGGCTACACCTTC	CASTVNRDYGYTF
once	TRBV5-4	TRBJ2-7	TRBD2	TGTGCCAGCAGCTTAGCGGGAGAAGGTGAGCAGTACTTC	CASSLAGEGEQYF
once	TRBV4-2	TRBJ2-2	TRBD2	TGTGCCAGCAGCCAAGTAGCGGGAGGTAACACCGGGGAGCTGTTTTTT	CASSQVAGGNTGELFF
NA	TRBV7-6	TRBJ2-1	TRBD2	TGTGCCAGCAGCTTAGCGGGAGGGCAGAATGAGCAGTTCTTC	CASSLAGGQNEQFF
NA	TRBV11-2	TRBJ2-7	TRBD1	TGTGCCAGCAGCGCGCGACAGGGGCTCAGTGACTACGAGCAGTACTTC	CASSARQGLSDYEQYF
few	TRBV9	TRBJ2-7	TRBD2	TGTGCCAGCAGCGTAGGGTCTAGCGGGGCTCCCTACGAGCAGTACTTC	CASSVGSSGAPYEQYF
NA	TRBV6-1	TRBJ1-1	NA	TGTGCCAGCAGGTCCAGCGTCGCGAACACTGAAGCTTTCTTT	CASRSSVANTEAFF
NA	TRBV6-1	TRBJ2-7	TRBD1	TGTGCCAGCAAGAACAGGGGCTACGAGCAGTACTTC	CASKNRGYEQYF
NA	TRBV28	TRBJ2-2	NA	TGTGCCACCCGAACGGGAGAGGGGGAGCTGTTTTTT	CATRTGEGELFF
few	TRBV5-6	TRBJ2-2	TRBD1	TGTGCCAGCAGCTCTTATCGGACAGGAATAAGTACCGGGGAGCTGTTTTTT	CASSSYRTGISTGELFF
NA	TRBV21-1	TRBJ2-1	NA	TGTGCCAGCAATATTCCGGGAGGGCGGAACTACAATGAGCAGTTCTTC	CASNIPGGRNYNEQFF
once	TRBV7-9	TRBJ2-7	TRBD1	TGTGCCAGCAGCCTCGGACAGGGGGCTTACGAGCAGTACTTC	CASSLGQGAYEQYF
NA	TRBV28	TRBJ2-7	TRBD1	TGTGCCAGCATCCCAAGACCGGGACAGAGCTACGAGCAGTACTTC	CASIPRPGQSYEQYF
NA	TRBV27	TRBJ2-1	TRBD2	TGTGCCAGCAGTCTTGGGACTAGCGGGACGACTGAGCAGTTCTTC	CASSLGTSGTTEQFF
NA	TRBV5-4	TRBJ2-5	TRBD1	TGTGCCAGCAGCGGGACCGACAGGGGGGACGTAGAGACCCAGTACTTC	CASSGTDRGDVETQYF
NA	TRBV5-1	TRBJ1-3	NA	TGCGGAGATGAGGTTACGTATGGAAACACCATATATTTT	CGDEVTYGNTIYF
once	TRBV5-1	TRBJ2-5	NA	TGCGCCAGCAGCGGGCAGGGCCAAGAGACCCAGTACTTC	CASSGQGQETQYF
NA	TRBV5-1	TRBJ2-7	NA	TGCGCCAGCAGCGGCCCGATGATCGGGGGCGAGCAGTACTTC	CASSGPMIGGEQYF
NA	TRBV7-2	TRBJ2-7	TRBD1	TGTGCCAGCAGCCACGGACAGGGATACGAGCAGTACTTC	CASSHGQGYEQYF
NA	TRBV4-3	TRBJ1-5	NA	TGCGCCAGCAGCCAACACTACCTCCAGGGTGTTCGCAATCAGCCCCAGCATTTT	CASSQHYLQGVRNQPQHF
NA	TRBV2	TRBJ2-5	TRBD1	TGTGCCAGCAGAGAGACAGGGGCATTCCAAGAGACCCAGTACTTC	CASRETGAFQETQYF
NA	TRBV4-1	TRBJ1-6	NA	TGCGCCAGCAGCCAAGATGGCGGGGAACATAATTCACCCCTCCACTTT	CASSQDGGEHNSPLHF
NA	TRBV27	TRBJ1-5	TRBD1	TGTGCCAGCAGTTCCGGGACAGGGGGTGGCAATCAGCCCCAGCATTTT	CASSSGTGGGNQPQHF
NA	TRBV5-1	TRBJ2-7	NA	TGCGCCAGCAGTTATCAGGGCGTCTACGAGCAGTACTTC	CASSYQGVYEQYF
few	TRBV11-3	TRBJ2-1	TRBD1	TGTGCCAGCAGCTCAACCTACGGGACAGGGTCCTACAATGAGCAGTTCTTC	CASSSTYGTGSYNEQFF
NA	TRBV7-8	TRBJ2-1	NA	TGTGCCAGCAGCTTAGGCAGGGGAAGAGGTGAGCAGTTCTTC	CASSLGRGRGEQFF
NA	TRBV2	TRBJ1-4	NA	TGTGCCAGCATAGGGTCAGGGAACGAAAAACTGTTTTTT	CASIGSGNEKLFF